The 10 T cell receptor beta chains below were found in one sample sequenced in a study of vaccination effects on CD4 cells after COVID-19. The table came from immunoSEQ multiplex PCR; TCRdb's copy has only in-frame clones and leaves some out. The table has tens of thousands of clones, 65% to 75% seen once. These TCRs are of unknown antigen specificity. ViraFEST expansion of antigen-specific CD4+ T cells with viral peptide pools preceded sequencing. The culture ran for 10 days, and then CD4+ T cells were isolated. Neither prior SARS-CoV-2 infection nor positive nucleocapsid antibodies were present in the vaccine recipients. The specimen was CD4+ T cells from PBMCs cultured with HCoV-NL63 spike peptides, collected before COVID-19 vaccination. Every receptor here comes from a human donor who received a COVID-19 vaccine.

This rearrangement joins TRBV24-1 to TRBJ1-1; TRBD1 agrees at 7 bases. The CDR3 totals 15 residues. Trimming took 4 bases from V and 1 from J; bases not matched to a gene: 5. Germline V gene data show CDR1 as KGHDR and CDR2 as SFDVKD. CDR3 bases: TGTGCCACCAGTGACTCGACAGGGAAGAACACTGAAGCTTTCTTT. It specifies CATSDSTGKNTEAFF.

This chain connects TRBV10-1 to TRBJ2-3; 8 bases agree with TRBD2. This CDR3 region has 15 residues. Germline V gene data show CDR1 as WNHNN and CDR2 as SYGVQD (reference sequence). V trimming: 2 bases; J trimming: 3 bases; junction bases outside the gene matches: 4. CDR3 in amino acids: CASSERRGVTDTQYF. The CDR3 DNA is TGCGCCAGCAGTGAGCGGCGGGGGGTTACAGATACGCAGTATTTT.

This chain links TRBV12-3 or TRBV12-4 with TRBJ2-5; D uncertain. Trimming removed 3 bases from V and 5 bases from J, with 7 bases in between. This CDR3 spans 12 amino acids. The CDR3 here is CASSFGEETQYF. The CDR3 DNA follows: TGTGCCAGCAGTTTTGGAGAGGAGACCCAGTACTTC.

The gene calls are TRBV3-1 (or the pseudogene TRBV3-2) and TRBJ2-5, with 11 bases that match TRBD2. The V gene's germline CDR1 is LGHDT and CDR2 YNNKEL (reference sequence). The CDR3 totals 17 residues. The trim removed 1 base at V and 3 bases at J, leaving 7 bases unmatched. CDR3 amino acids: CASSQGLSGGAEETQYF. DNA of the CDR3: TGTGCCAGCAGCCAAGGGCTTAGCGGGGGGGCGGAAGAGACCCAGTACTTC.

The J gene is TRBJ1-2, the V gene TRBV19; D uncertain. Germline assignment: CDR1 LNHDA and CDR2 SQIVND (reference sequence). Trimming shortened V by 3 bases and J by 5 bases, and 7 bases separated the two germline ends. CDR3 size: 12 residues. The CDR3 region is CASSIEFYGYTF. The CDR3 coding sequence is TGTGCCAGTAGTATCGAGTTTTATGGCTACACCTTC.

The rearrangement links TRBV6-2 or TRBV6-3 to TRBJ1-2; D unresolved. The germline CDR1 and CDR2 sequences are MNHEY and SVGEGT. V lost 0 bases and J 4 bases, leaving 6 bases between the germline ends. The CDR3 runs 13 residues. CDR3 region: CASSYSGLYGYTF. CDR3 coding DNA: TGTGCCAGCAGTTACTCAGGCCTCTATGGCTACACCTTC.

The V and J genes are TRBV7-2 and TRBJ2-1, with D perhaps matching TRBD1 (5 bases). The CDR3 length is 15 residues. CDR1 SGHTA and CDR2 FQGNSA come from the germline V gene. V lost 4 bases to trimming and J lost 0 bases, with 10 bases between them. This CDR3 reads CASSSTALSYNEQFF. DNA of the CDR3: TGTGCCAGCAGCTCGACAGCCCTCTCCTACAATGAGCAGTTCTTC.

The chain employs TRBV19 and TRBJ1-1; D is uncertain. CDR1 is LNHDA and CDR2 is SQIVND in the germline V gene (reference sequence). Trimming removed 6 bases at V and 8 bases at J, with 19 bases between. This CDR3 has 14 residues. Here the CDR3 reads CASSFASGRSEAFF. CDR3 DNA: TGTGCCAGTAGCTTTGCATCCGGACGGTCAGAAGCTTTCTTT.

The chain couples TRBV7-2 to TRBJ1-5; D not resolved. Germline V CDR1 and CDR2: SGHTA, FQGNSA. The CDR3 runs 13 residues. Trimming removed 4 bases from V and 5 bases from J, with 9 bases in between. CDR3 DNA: TGTGCCAGCAGCTCCGGGTCGTATCAGCCCCAGCATTTT. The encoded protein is CASSSGSYQPQHF.

The CDR3, as DNA: TGTGCCAGCAGTGAACAAGCGGGGACAGATACGCAGTATTTT. Amino acids: CASSEQAGTDTQYF. The V call is TRBV6-4, the J call TRBJ2-3, with 7 bases matching TRBD2. The CDR3 length is 14 residues. Per germline, CDR1 MRHNA and CDR2 SNTAGT. Trimming removed 3 bases from V and 3 bases from J; junction bases left unmatched: 3.